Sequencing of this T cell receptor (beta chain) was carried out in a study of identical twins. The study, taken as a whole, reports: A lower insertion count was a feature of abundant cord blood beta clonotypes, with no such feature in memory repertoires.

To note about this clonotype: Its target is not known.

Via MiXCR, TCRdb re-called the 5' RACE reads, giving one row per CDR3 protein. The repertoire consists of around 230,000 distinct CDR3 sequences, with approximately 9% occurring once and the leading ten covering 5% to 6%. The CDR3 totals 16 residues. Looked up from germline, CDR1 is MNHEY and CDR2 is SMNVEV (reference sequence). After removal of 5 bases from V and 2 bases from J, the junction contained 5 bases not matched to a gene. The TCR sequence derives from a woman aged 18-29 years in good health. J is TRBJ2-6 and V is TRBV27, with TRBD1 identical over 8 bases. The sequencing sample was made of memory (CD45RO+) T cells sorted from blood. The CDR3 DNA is TGTGCCAGCAGTACCTACAGGGGGACTGGGGCCAACGTCCTGACTTTC. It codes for CASSTYRGTGANVLTF.